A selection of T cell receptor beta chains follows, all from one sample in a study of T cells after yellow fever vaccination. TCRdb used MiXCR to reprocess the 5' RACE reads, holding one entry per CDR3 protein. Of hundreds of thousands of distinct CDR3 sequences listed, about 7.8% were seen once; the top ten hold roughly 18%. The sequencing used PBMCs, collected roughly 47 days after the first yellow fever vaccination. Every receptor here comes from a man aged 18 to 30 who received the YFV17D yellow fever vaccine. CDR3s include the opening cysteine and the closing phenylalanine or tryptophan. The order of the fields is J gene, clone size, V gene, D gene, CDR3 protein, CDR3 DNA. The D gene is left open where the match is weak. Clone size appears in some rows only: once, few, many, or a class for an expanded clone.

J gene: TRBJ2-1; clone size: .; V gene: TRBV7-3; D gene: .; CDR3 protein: CASSFGGPPYNEQFF; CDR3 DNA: TGTGCCAGCAGCTTCGGGGGGCCCCCCTACAATGAGCAGTTCTTC
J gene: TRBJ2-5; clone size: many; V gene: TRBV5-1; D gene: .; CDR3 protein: CASSLEGPNETQYF; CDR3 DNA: TGCGCCAGCAGCTTGGAGGGTCCTAATGAGACCCAGTACTTC
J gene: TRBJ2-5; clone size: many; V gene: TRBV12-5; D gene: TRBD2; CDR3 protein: CASGWAPSGGHQETQYF; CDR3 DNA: TGTGCTAGTGGTTGGGCCCCTAGCGGGGGCCACCAAGAGACCCAGTACTTC
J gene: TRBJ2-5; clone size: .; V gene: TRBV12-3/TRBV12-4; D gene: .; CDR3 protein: CASKKAGVRETQYF; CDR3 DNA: TGTGCCAGCAAGAAAGCCGGGGTTAGGGAGACCCAGTACTTC
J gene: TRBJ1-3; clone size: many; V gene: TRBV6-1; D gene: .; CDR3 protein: CASSEYWRKAASGNTIYF; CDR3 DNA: TGTGCCAGCAGTGAATACTGGAGGAAGGCCGCCTCTGGAAACACCATATATTTT
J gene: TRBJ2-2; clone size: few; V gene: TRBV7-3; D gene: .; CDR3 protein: CASSETTGTGELFF; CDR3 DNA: TGTGCCAGCAGCGAAACCACAGGAACCGGGGAGCTGTTTTTT
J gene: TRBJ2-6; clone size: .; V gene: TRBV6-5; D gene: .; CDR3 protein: CASSYSHSGANVLTF; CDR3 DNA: TGTGCCAGCAGTTACTCCCATTCTGGGGCCAACGTCCTGACTTTC
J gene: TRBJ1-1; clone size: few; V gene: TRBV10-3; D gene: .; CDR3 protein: CAISATENTEAFF; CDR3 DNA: TGTGCCATCAGTGCCACAGAGAACACTGAAGCTTTCTTT
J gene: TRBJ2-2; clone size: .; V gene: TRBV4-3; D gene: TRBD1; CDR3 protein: CASSLYRGGELFF; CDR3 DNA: TGCGCCAGCAGCCTTTACAGGGGCGGGGAGCTGTTTTTT
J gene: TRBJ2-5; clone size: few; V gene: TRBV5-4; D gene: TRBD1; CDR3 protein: CASRTGQGPQETQYF; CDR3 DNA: TGTGCCAGCAGGACGGGACAGGGGCCCCAAGAGACCCAGTACTTC
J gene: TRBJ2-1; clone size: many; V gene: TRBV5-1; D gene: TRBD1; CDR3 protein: CASSQGQGNEQFF; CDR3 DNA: TGCGCCAGCAGCCAGGGACAGGGCAATGAGCAGTTCTTC
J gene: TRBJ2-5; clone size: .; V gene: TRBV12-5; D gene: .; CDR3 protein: CASGLTPRGTQYF; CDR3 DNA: TGTGCTAGTGGTTTGACACCGAGGGGGACCCAGTACTTC
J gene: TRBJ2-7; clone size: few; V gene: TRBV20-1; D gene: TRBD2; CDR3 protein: CSARSGNFYEQYF; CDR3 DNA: TGCAGTGCTAGAAGCGGGAACTTCTACGAGCAGTACTTC
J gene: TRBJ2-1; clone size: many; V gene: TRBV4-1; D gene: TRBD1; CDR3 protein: CASSQDSGGGYNEQFF; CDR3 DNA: TGCGCCAGCAGCCAAGATTCAGGGGGCGGTTACAATGAGCAGTTCTTC
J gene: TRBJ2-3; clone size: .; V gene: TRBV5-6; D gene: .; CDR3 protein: CASSSYASPDTDTQYF; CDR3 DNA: TGTGCCAGCAGCTCCTACGCTAGCCCGGATACAGATACGCAGTATTTT
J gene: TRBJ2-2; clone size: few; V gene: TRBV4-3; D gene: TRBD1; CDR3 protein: CASSYLQGVDTGELFF; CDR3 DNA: TGCGCCAGCAGCTACCTACAGGGGGTGGACACCGGGGAGCTGTTTTTT
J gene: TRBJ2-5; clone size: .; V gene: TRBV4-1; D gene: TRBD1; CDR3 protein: CASSQGDRAIETQYF; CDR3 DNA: TGCGCCAGCAGCCAAGGGGACAGGGCCATAGAGACCCAGTACTTC
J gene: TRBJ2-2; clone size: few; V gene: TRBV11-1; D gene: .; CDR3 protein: CASSLGAGVYTGELFF; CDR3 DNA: TGTGCCAGCAGCTTAGGGGCAGGGGTTTACACCGGGGAGCTGTTTTTT
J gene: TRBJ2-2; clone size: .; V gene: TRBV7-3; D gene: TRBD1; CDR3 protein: CASSLKARGHTGELFF; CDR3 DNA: TGTGCCAGCAGCTTAAAGGCCAGGGGGCATACCGGGGAGCTGTTTTTT
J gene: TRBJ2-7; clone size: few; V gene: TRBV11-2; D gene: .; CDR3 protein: CASSLDRSSTYEQYF; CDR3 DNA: TGTGCCAGCAGCTTGGACAGAAGCTCTACCTACGAGCAGTACTTC
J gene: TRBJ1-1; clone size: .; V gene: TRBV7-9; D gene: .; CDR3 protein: CASTSSTGMNTEAFF; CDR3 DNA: TGTGCCAGCACCTCTTCCACAGGGATGAACACTGAAGCTTTCTTT
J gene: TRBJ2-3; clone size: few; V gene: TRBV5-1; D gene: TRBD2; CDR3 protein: CASSLLLAGSTDTQYF; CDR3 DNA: TGCGCCAGCAGCCTACTCTTAGCGGGGAGCACAGATACGCAGTATTTT
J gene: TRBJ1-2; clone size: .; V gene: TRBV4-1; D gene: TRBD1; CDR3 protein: CASSQIRDSRGYTF; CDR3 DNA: TGCGCCAGCAGCCAGATAAGGGACAGTCGAGGCTACACCTTC
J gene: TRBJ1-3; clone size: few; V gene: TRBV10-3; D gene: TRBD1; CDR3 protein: CAIRNRGYSGNTIYF; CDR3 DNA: TGTGCCATCAGAAACAGGGGGTACTCTGGAAACACCATATATTTT
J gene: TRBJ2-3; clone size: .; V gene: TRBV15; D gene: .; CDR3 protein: CATSRTTSTDTQYF; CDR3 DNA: TGTGCCACCAGCAGAACGACTAGCACAGATACGCAGTATTTT
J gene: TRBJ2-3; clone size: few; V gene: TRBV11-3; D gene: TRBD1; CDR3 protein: CASSGDRGQGDTQYF; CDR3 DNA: TGTGCCAGCAGCGGGGACAGGGGCCAAGGAGATACGCAGTATTTT
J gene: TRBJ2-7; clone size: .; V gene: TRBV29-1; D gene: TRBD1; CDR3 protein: CSATKQGSSYEQYF; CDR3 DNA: TGCAGCGCCACTAAACAGGGGAGCTCCTACGAGCAGTACTTC
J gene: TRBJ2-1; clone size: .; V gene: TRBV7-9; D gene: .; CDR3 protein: CASSLGGVRSSEQFF; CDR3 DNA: TGTGCCAGCAGCTTAGGAGGGGTCAGGAGTAGTGAGCAGTTCTTC
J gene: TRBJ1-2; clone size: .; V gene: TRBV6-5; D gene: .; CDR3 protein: CASSYSLGGSLRGGYTF; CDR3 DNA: TGTGCCAGCAGTTACTCTCTTGGAGGCAGCCTTAGGGGTGGCTACACCTTC
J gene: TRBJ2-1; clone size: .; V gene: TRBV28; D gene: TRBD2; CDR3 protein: CASSSSSPGLAGQSSYNEQFF; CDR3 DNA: TGTGCCAGCAGTTCTTCTTCCCCGGGACTAGCGGGTCAAAGCTCCTACAATGAGCAGTTCTTC
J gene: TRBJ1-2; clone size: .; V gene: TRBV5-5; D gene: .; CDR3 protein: CASSLKAWDAYGYTF; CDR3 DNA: TGTGCCAGCAGCTTGAAAGCCTGGGATGCCTATGGCTACACCTTC
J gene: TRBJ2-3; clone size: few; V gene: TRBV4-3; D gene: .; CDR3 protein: CASSQLRGFTDTQYF; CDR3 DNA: TGCGCCAGCAGCCAACTGAGGGGTTTCACAGATACGCAGTATTTT
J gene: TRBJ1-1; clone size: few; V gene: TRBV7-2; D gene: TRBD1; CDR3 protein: CASSPDRGRGEAFF; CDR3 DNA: TGTGCCAGCAGCCCAGACAGGGGGCGGGGTGAAGCTTTCTTT
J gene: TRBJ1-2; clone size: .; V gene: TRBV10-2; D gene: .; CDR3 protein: CASSDETNYGYTF; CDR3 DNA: TGCGCCAGCAGTGATGAGACCAACTATGGCTACACCTTC
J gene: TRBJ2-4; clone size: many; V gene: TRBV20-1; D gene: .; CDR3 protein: CSARAQGTRNIQYF; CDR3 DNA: TGCAGTGCTAGAGCGCAGGGCACAAGAAACATTCAGTACTTC
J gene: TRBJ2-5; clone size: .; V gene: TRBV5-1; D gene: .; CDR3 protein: CASSFNWDGSRETQYF; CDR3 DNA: TGCGCCAGCAGCTTCAACTGGGACGGGAGCAGGGAGACCCAGTACTTC
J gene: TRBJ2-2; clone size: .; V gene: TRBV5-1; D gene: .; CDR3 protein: CASGTTPAVGGELFF; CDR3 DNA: TGCGCCAGCGGCACCACCCCCGCCGTTGGCGGGGAGCTGTTTTTT
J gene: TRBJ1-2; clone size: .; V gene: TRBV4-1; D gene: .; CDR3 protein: CASSPQRGPLYGYTF; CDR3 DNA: TGCGCCAGCAGCCCCCAGCGCGGACCCCTTTATGGCTACACCTTC
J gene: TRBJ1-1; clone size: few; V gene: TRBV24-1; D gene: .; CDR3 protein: CATGEGAFF; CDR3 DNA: TGTGCCACCGGGGAGGGAGCTTTCTTT
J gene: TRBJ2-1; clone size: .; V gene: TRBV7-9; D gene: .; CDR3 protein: CASSPLANEQFF; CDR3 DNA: TGTGCCAGCAGCCCCCTGGCGAATGAGCAGTTCTTC
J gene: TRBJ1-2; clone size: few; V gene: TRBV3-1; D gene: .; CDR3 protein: CASSQGEGVAAYGYTF; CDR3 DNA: TGTGCCAGCAGCCAAGGCGAGGGGGTAGCTGCCTATGGCTACACCTTC
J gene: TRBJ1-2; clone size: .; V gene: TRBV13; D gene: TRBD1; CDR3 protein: CASSRRTGMGYGYTF; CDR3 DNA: TGTGCCAGCAGCCGGAGGACAGGGATGGGCTATGGCTACACCTTC